These T cell receptor beta chains were read from a single sample in a study of blood T cell repertoires in COVID-19. The table came from immunoSEQ multiplex PCR; TCRdb's copy has only in-frame clones and leaves some out. The table has about 200,000 clones, more than 70% seen once. Sequenced sample: peripheral blood. Receptor source: a middle-aged man with COVID-19, enrolled during active disease. The CDR3 runs from the conserved cysteine through the conserved F or W. A D gene is named only where the DNA matches it firmly. The size of a clone is reported for some rows only, either as once, few or many, or as a class for expanded clones.

CDR3 DNA | CDR3 protein | J gene | V gene | D gene | clone size
TGCGCCAGCAGCCAAACCGACGGGGGCACAGATACGCAGTATTTT | CASSQTDGGTDTQYF | TRBJ2-3 | TRBV4-1 | . | .
TGTGCCAGTAGGTCGGGGGGATTGGACGAGCAGTACTTC | CASRSGGLDEQYF | TRBJ2-7 | TRBV19 | TRBD2 | .
TGTGCCAGCAGCTTAGGATATTTTAGCTCCTACAATGAGCAGTTCTTC | CASSLGYFSSYNEQFF | TRBJ2-1 | TRBV7-8 | . | .
TGTGCCAGCAGCTCCGCCTGGAGGCAAGAAAACACTGAAGCTTTCTTT | CASSSAWRQENTEAFF | TRBJ1-1 | TRBV5-4 | . | .
TGCAGCGTTGATCCTAGCGGGAGAGAGACCCAGTACTTC | CSVDPSGRETQYF | TRBJ2-5 | TRBV29-1 | TRBD2 | .
TGTGCCAGCAGTCCTGTAACCAGGGGGGCAAATCAGCCCCAGCATTTT | CASSPVTRGANQPQHF | TRBJ1-5 | TRBV28 | TRBD1 | .
TGTGCCAGCAGCACGGGGACTAGCGGAAACTACGAGCAGTACTTC | CASSTGTSGNYEQYF | TRBJ2-7 | TRBV9 | TRBD2 | .
TGTGCCAGCAGCAGACTAGTGGGTTTCTCCTACAATGAGCAGTTCTTC | CASSRLVGFSYNEQFF | TRBJ2-1 | TRBV27 | . | .
TGTGCCAGCAGCTCCCGGGACAGGGTTCCCTACGAGCAGTACTTC | CASSSRDRVPYEQYF | TRBJ2-7 | TRBV3-1/TRBV3-2 | TRBD1 | .
TGTGCCAGCACCCACGGACTTCGACCGAACACTGAAGCTTTCTTT | CASTHGLRPNTEAFF | TRBJ1-1 | TRBV11-2 | . | .
TGTGCCAGCAGCTTTACAGGGAGCTCCTACAATGAGCAGTTCTTC | CASSFTGSSYNEQFF | TRBJ2-1 | TRBV5-8 | . | .
TGTGCCAGTAGACAGTCCAATCAGCCCCAGCATTTT | CASRQSNQPQHF | TRBJ1-5 | TRBV27 | . | .
TGTGCCAGCAGTTACTCGATTTGGACAGATGAAGCTTTCTTT | CASSYSIWTDEAFF | TRBJ1-1 | TRBV6-2/TRBV6-3 | . | few
TGTGCCAGCAGCCCCGGACAGGGGGCAAACTATGGCTACACCTTC | CASSPGQGANYGYTF | TRBJ1-2 | TRBV6-5 | TRBD1 | .
TGTGCCAGCAGCTTAGACTCGGGGGGCGATGAGCAGTTCTTC | CASSLDSGGDEQFF | TRBJ2-1 | TRBV11-3 | . | .
TGTGCCAGCAGTGACACACTAGCGGGGGGCCTAGCCTACGAGCAGTACTTC | CASSDTLAGGLAYEQYF | TRBJ2-7 | TRBV2 | TRBD2 | .
TGTGCCAGCAGTGATTTTATCGACAGTCCGAATCAGCCCCAGCATTTT | CASSDFIDSPNQPQHF | TRBJ1-5 | TRBV6-1 | . | .
TGCGCCAGCAGCCCCCGGGACAGGGGGATCAATGAGCAGTTCTTC | CASSPRDRGINEQFF | TRBJ2-1 | TRBV5-1 | TRBD1 | .
TGTGCCTGGAGTCCGCGGGGGGGCCGGTCCTACGAGCAGTACTTC | CAWSPRGGRSYEQYF | TRBJ2-7 | TRBV30 | TRBD2 | .
TGTGCCAGCAGCTCCGATGGGGCGGGGACCGGGGAGCTGTTTTTT | CASSSDGAGTGELFF | TRBJ2-2 | TRBV7-3 | . | .
TGTGCCAGCCATCGGACAGGGGCGAGCACAGATACGCAGTATTTT | CASHRTGASTDTQYF | TRBJ2-3 | TRBV2 | TRBD1 | .
TGTGCCAGCAGCCAGAATTTTGTGGGGGCCGGGACCGGGGAGCTGTTTTTT | CASSQNFVGAGTGELFF | TRBJ2-2 | TRBV3-1/TRBV3-2 | . | once
TGTGCCAGCAGTGAAGCCGCCAATAGACTCACAGATACGCAGTATTTT | CASSEAANRLTDTQYF | TRBJ2-3 | TRBV2 | . | .
TGTGCCATCAAACCAACAGGGGGCGACACGCAGCAGTACTTC | CAIKPTGGDTQQYF | TRBJ2-7 | TRBV10-3 | TRBD1 | .
TGTGCCAGCAGTGCAGCAGGACTAGGAACAGATACGCAGTATTTT | CASSAAGLGTDTQYF | TRBJ2-3 | TRBV6-1 | TRBD2 | .
TGTGCCAGCAGCATGGACAGCACCTATGGCTACACCTTC | CASSMDSTYGYTF | TRBJ1-2 | TRBV6-5 | . | .
TGTGCCAGCTCGTCCCGGCTAGCGGGAGAAGAGACCCAGTACTTC | CASSSRLAGEETQYF | TRBJ2-5 | TRBV18 | TRBD2 | .
TGTGCCAGCAGCTCCCTGGCGGGGGGGCGGGGGTACGAGCAGTACTTC | CASSSLAGGRGYEQYF | TRBJ2-7 | TRBV7-2 | TRBD2 | few
TGTGCCAGTAGTCCTCGACAGGGTGTAGATACGCAGTATTTT | CASSPRQGVDTQYF | TRBJ2-3 | TRBV19 | TRBD1 | many
TGCGCCAGCAGCCACCTAACTAGCGGGTATTCGGATACGCAGTATTTT | CASSHLTSGYSDTQYF | TRBJ2-3 | TRBV4-3 | TRBD2 | .
TGTGCCAGCAGCTTTTCTAGTTCGGAGACCCAGTACTTC | CASSFSSSETQYF | TRBJ2-5 | TRBV11-3 | . | many
TGTGCCAGAAGCTTGAGACTAGCGCTCCGAGGTGAGACCCAGTACTTC | CARSLRLALRGETQYF | TRBJ2-5 | TRBV5-3 | TRBD2 | once
TGTGCCAGCAGCTCCTGGACTAGCGGGGGGTACAATGAGCAGTTCTTC | CASSSWTSGGYNEQFF | TRBJ2-1 | TRBV5-4 | TRBD2 | .
TGTGCCAGCACCTCATTCGGTACGCAGTATTTT | CASTSFGTQYF | TRBJ2-3 | TRBV27 | . | .
TGTGCCAGCACCGTGTTAGGGGGGGCCTCTGGAGAGCCCCAGCATTTT | CASTVLGGASGEPQHF | TRBJ1-5 | TRBV2 | . | .
TGCGCCAGCAGCTTGGTGGACAGGAGCCGTCCGGGGACCCAGTACTTC | CASSLVDRSRPGTQYF | TRBJ2-5 | TRBV5-1 | TRBD1 | .
TGTGCCAGTAACCCAGGGGGGTTAGCGGGGGGTACAGAGACCCAGTACTTC | CASNPGGLAGGTETQYF | TRBJ2-5 | TRBV19 | TRBD2 | once
TGTGCCAGCAACCTCCTCTTTACCGGGGAGACCCAGTACTTC | CASNLLFTGETQYF | TRBJ2-5 | TRBV7-2 | . | few